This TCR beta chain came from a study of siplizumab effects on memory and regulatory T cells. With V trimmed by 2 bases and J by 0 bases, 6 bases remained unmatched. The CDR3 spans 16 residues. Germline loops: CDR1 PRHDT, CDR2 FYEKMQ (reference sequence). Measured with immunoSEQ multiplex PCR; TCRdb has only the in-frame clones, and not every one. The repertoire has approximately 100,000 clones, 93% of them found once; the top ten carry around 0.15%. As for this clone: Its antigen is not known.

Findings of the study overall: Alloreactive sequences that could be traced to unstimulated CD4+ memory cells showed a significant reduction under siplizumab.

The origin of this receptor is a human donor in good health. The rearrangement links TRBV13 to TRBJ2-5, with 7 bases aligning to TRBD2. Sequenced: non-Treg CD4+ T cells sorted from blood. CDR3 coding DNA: TGTGCCAGCAGCTTACGGGGACTAATAAACCAAGAGACCCAGTACTTC. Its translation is CASSLRGLINQETQYF.